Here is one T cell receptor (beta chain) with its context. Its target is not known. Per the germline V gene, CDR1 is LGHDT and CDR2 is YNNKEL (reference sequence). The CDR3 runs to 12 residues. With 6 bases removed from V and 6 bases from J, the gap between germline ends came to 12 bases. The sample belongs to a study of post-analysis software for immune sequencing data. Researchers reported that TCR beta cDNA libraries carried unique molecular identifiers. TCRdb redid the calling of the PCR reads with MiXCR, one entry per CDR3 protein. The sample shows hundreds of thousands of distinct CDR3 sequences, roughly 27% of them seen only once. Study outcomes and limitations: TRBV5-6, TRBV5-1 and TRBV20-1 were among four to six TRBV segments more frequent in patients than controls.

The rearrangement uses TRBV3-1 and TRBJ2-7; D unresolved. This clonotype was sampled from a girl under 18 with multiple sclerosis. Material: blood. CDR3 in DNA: TGTGCCAGCAGTGTCGGCGGCGGCGAGCAGTACTTC. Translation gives CASSVGGGEQYF.